This is a list of T cell receptor beta chains from one sample in a study of blood T cell repertoires in COVID-19. The protocol was immunoSEQ multiplex PCR, while the TCRdb copy is restricted to in-frame clones and leaves out a portion. This sample has 150,000 to 180,000 clones, with around 83% found just once. Sequenced input: peripheral blood. The receptors come from a woman between 55 and 75 years old with COVID-19, enrolled during active disease. The CDR3 runs from the conserved cysteine through the conserved F or W. Only part of the rows carry a size: once, few, many, or a class if the clone is expanded.

clone_size	j_call	v_call	cdr3_aa
few	TRBJ2-5	TRBV6-5	CASSPRQGVETQYF
-	TRBJ1-1	TRBV7-9	CASSSNSLGNTEAFF
-	TRBJ1-4	TRBV6-5	CASSRSGRFNEKLFF
-	TRBJ1-2	TRBV30	CAWSSRAGYGYTF
-	TRBJ1-1	TRBV6-5	CASSYSQTGRTEAFF
-	TRBJ1-6	TRBV6-1	CATRDREYNSPLHF
-	TRBJ2-2	TRBV7-3	CASSTQTSGRTGELFF
-	TRBJ1-1	TRBV18	CASSPPGQRNTEAFF
-	TRBJ1-2	TRBV3-1/TRBV3-2	CASSQGRSYGYTF
once	TRBJ2-7	TRBV27	CASSLGRVDEQYF
-	TRBJ1-2	TRBV19	CASRIDRGRGYGYTF
-	TRBJ2-2	TRBV5-1	CASSPRSNTGELFF
-	TRBJ1-3	TRBV7-6	CASSLGTGGNTIYF
-	TRBJ2-5	TRBV11-3	CASSGTGGSETQYF
-	TRBJ1-1	TRBV20-1	CSALHTEAFF
-	TRBJ2-3	TRBV9	CASSVGTSGSTDTQYF
-	TRBJ1-2	TRBV6-5	CASSYRQGALGYTF
few	TRBJ2-1	TRBV7-2	CASSNSGRVNEQFF
-	TRBJ1-1	TRBV6-2/TRBV6-3	CASSSRGFTEAFF
-	TRBJ2-1	TRBV6-5	CASSYRGPYNEQFF
-	TRBJ1-2	TRBV27	CASSLEWGGSHYGYTF
-	TRBJ2-7	TRBV4-2	CASSQVAGPYEQYF
few	TRBJ1-1	TRBV28	CASSQGDRGFDTEAFF
-	TRBJ1-3	TRBV6-5	CASSYGRAASGNTIYF
-	TRBJ2-3	TRBV9	CASTYGTTDTQYF
few	TRBJ1-6	TRBV9	CASSAGGSYNSPLHF
once	TRBJ2-1	TRBV3-1/TRBV3-2	CASSQASGGEQFF
-	TRBJ2-1	TRBV5-5	CASSLRGGGGEQFF
-	TRBJ2-3	TRBV3-1/TRBV3-2	CASSQIRGRLGDTQYF
-	TRBJ1-4	TRBV12-3/TRBV12-4	CASSRQADEKLFF
-	TRBJ1-1	TRBV18	CASSPTTANTEAFF
-	TRBJ2-2	TRBV6-6	CASSLRLETGELFF
-	TRBJ1-4	TRBV5-1	CASSSNLGRNEKLFF
-	TRBJ1-5	TRBV3-1/TRBV3-2	CASSAHYRNQPQHF
-	TRBJ1-5	TRBV3-1/TRBV3-2	CASSDRDWEGNQPQHF
-	TRBJ2-2	TRBV25-1	CASKYSGANTGELFF
-	TRBJ1-2	TRBV7-3	CASSPSFRGGYTF
-	TRBJ1-4	TRBV18	CASSPPVPGRKLFF
-	TRBJ1-5	TRBV3-1/TRBV3-2	CASSQGFGGNQPQHF
once	TRBJ2-7	TRBV6-5	CASSFPGLAGEQYF
-	TRBJ2-1	TRBV7-9	CASSRPGLGNEQFF
-	TRBJ2-2	TRBV9	CASSTTGKSGELFF
-	TRBJ1-4	TRBV2	CASSGSRGWEKLFF
once	TRBJ2-7	TRBV9	CASSAQGSDEQYF
-	TRBJ1-3	TRBV14	CASSGQRPGNTIYF
-	TRBJ1-2	TRBV19	CATQRWGTDYGYTF
-	TRBJ2-1	TRBV5-6	CASSPLASSYNEQFF